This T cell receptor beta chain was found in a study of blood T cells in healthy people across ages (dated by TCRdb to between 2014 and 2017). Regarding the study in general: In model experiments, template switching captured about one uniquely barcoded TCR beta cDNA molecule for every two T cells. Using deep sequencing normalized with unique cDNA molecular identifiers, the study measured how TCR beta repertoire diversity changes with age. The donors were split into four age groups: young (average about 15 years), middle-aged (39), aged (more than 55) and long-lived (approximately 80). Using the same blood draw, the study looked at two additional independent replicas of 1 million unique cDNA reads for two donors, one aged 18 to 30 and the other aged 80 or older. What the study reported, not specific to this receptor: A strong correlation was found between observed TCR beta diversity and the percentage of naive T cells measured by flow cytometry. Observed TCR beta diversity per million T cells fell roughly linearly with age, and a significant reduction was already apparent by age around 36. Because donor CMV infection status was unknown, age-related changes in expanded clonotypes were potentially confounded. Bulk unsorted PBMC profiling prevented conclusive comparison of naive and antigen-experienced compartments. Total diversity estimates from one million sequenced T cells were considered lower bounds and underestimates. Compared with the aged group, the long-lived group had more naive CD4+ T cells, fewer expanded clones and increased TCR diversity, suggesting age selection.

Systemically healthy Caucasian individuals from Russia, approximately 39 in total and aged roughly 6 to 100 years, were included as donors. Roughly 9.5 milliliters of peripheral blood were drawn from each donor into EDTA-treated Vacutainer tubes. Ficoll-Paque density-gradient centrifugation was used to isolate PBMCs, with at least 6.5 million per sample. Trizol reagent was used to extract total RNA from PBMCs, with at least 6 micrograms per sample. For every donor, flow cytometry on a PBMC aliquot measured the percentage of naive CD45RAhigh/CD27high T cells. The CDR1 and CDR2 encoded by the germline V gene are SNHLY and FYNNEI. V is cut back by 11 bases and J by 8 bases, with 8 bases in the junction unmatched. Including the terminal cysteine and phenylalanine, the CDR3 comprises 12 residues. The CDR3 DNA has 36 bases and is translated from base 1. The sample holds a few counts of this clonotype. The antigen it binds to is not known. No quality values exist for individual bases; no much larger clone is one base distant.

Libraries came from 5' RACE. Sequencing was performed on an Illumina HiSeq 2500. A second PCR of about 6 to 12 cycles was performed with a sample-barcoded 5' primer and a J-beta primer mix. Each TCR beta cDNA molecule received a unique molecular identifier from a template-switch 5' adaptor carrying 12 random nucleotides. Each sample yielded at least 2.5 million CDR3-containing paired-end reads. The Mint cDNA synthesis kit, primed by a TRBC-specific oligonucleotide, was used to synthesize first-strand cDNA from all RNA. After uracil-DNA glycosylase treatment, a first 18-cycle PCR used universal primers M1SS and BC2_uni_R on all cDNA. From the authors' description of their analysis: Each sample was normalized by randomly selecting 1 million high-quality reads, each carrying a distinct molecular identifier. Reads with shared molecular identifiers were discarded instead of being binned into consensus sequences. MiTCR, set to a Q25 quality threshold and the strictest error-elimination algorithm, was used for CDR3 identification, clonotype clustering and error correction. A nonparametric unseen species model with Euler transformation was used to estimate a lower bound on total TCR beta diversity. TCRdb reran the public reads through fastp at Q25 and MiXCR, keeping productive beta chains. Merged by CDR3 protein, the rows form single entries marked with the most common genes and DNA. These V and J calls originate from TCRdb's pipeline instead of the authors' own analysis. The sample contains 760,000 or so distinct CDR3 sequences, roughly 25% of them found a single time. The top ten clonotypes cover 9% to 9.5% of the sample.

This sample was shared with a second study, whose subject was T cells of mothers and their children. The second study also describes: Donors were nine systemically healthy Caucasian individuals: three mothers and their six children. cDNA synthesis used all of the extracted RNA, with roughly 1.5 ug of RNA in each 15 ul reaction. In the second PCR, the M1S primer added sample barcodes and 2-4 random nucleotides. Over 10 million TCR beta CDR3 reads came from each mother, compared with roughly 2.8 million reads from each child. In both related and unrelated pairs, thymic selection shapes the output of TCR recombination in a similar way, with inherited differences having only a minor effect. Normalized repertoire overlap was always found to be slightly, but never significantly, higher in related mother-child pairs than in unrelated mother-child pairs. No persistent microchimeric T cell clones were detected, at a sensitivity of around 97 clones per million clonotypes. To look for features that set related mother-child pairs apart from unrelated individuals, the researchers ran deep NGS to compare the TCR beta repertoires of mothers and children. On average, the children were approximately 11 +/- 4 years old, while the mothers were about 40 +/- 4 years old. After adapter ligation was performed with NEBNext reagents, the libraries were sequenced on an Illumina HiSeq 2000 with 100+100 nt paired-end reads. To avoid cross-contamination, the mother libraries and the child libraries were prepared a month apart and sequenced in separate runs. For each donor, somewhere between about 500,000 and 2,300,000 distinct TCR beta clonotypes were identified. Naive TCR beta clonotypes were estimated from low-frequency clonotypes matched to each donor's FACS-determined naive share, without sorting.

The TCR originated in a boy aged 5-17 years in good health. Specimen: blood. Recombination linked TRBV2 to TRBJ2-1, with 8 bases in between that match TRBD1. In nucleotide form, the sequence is TGTGCCGGGCGGGACAGGATCGATGAGCAGTTCTTC. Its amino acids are CAGRDRIDEQFF.